This T cell receptor (beta chain) was sequenced during a study of monozygotic twins with inflammatory bowel disease. Study-wide results and limits: Varied immunosuppressive treatments among patients may have increased repertoire variability.

TCRdb derives one entry per CDR3 protein from the 5' RACE reads, leaving out DNA. The sample spans about 300,000 distinct CDR3 sequences; the ten largest clones claim 5.6%. To note about this clonotype: Antigen: not known.

This CDR3 contains 13 residues. Germline-derived CDR1 and CDR2 are ENHRY and SYGVKD. V is TRBV10-3 and J is TRBJ2-5; as DNA is missing, the TRBD2 call by TCRdb cannot be tested. Sequencing was done on a sample of blood. The TCR originated in a human donor with ulcerative colitis or Crohn's disease, or a healthy co-twin of an affected twin (not recorded which). The CDR3 spells CAISPPSRETQYF.